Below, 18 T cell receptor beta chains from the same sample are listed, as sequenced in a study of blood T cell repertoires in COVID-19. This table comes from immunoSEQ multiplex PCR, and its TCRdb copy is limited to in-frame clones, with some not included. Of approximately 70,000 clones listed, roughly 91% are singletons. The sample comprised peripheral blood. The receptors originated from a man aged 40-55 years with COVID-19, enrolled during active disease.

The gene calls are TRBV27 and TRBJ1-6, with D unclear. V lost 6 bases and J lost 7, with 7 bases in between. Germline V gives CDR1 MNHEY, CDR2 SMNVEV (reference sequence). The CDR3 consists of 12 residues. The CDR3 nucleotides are TGTGCCAGCAGGAGGGAAAATTCACCCCTCCACTTT. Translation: CASRRENSPLHF.

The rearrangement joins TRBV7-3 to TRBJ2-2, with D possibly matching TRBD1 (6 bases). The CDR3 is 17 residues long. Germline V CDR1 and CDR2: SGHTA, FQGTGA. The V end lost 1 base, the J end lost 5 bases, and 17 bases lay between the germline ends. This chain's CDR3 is CASSLKIPGHRTGELFF. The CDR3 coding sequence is TGTGCCAGCAGCTTAAAAATTCCGGGACATCGAACCGGGGAGCTGTTTTTT.

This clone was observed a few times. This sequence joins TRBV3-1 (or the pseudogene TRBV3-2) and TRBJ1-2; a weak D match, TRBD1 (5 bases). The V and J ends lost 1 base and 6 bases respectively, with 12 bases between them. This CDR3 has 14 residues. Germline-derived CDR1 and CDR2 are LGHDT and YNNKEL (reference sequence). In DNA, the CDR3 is TGTGCCAGCAGCCAAGTGGACACAAATCATGGCTACACCTTC. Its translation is CASSQVDTNHGYTF.

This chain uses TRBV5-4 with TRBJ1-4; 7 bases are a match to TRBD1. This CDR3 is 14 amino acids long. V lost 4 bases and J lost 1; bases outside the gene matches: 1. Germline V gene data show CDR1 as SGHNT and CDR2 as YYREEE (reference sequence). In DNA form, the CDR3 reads TGTGCCAGCAGCCGGGACAGAACTAATGAAAAACTGTTTTTT. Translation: CASSRDRTNEKLFF.

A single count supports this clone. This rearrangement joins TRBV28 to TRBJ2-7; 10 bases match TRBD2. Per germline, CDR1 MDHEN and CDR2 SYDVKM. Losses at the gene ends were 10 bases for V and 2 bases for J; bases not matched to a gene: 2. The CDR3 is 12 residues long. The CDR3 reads CATLAGAYEQYF. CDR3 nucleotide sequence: TGTGCCACCCTAGCGGGGGCCTACGAGCAGTACTTC. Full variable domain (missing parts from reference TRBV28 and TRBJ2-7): DVKVTQSSRYLVKRTGEKVFLECVQDMDHENMFWYRQDPGLGLRLIYFSYDVKMKEKGDIPEGYSVSREKKERFSLILESASTNQTSMYLCATLAGAYEQYFGPGTRLTVT.

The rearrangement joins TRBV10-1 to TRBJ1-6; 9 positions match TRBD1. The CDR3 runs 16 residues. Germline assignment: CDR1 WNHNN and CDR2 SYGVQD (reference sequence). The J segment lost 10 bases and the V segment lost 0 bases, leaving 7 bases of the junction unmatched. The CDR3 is CASSESTGGFQSPLHF. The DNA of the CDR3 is TGCGCCAGCAGTGAGTCCACAGGGGGCTTTCAATCACCCCTCCACTTT.

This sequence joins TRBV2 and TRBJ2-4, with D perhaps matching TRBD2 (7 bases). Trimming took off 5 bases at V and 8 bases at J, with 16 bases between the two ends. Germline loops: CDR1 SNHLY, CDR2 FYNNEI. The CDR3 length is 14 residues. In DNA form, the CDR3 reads TGTGCCAGCAGTATGTCGGGGGGCGGGGACATTCAGTACTTC. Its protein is CASSMSGGGDIQYF.

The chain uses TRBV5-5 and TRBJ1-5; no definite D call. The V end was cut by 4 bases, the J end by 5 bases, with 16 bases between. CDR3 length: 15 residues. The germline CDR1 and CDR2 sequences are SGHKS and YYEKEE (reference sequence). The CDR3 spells CASSRSWAGYQPQHF. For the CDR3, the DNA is TGTGCCAGCAGCCGGTCTTGGGCAGGCTATCAGCCCCAGCATTTT.

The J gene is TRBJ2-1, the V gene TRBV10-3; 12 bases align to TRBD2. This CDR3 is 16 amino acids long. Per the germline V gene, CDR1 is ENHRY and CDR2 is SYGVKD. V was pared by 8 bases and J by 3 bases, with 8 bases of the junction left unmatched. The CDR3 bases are TGTGCCATCGGCTCACTAGCGGGGGGACTCTACAATGAGCAGTTCTTC. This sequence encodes CAIGSLAGGLYNEQFF.

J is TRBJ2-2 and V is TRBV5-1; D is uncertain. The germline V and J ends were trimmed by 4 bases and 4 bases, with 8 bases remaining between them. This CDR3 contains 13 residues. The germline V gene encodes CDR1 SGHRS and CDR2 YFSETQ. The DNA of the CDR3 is TGCGCCAGCAGCCTGAGAACCACCGGGGAGCTGTTTTTT. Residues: CASSLRTTGELFF.

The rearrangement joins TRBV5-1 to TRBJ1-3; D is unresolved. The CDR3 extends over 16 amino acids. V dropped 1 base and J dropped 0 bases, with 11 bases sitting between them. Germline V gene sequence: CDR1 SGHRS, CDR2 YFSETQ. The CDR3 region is CASSLTIEGSGNTIYF. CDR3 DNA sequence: TGCGCCAGCAGCTTGACAATTGAGGGCTCTGGAAACACCATATATTTT. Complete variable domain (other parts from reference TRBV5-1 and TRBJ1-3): KAGVTQTPRYLIKTRGQQVTLSCSPISGHRSVSWYQQTPGQGLQFLFEYFSETQRNKGNFPGRFSGRQFSNSRSEMNVSTLELGDSALYLCASSLTIEGSGNTIYFGEGSWLTVV.

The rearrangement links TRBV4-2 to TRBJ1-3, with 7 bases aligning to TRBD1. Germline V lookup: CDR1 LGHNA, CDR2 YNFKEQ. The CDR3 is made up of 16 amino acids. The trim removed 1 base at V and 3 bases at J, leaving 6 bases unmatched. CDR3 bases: TGTGCCAGCAGCCAAGCTACACAGGGGTATGGAAACACCATATATTTT. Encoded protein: CASSQATQGYGNTIYF.

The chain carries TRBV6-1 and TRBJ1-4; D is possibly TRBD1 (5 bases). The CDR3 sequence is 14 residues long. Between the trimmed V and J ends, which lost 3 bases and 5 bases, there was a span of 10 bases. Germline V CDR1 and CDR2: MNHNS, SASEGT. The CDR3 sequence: CASSDRGGNEKLFF. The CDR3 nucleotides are TGTGCCAGCAGTGACCGGGGGGGGAATGAAAAACTGTTTTTT.

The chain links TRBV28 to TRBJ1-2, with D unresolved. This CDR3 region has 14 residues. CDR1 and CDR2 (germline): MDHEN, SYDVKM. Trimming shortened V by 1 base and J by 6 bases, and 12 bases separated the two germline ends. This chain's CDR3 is CASSLLSGIDGYTF. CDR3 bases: TGTGCCAGCAGTTTATTGTCCGGGATAGATGGCTACACCTTC.

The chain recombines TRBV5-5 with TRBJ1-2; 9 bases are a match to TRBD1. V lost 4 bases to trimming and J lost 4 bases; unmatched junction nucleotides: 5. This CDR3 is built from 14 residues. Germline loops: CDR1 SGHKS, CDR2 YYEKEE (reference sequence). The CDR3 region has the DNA TGTGCCAGCAGCCCGGGACAGGGCGTCTATGGCTACACCTTC. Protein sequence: CASSPGQGVYGYTF.

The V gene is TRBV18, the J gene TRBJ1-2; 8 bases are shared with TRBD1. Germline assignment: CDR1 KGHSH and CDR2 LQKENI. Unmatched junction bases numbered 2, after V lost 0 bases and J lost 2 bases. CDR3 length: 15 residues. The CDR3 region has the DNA TGTGCCAGCTCACCACCGAACAGGGGGAACTATGGCTACACCTTC. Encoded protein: CASSPPNRGNYGYTF.

CDR3 loop: CASSMGDRVYEQYF. The CDR3 coding sequence is TGTGCCAGTAGTATGGGGGACAGGGTCTACGAGCAGTACTTC. This chain uses TRBV19 with TRBJ2-7, with 9 bases matching TRBD1. Germline-derived CDR1 and CDR2 are LNHDA and SQIVND (reference sequence). This CDR3 comprises 14 residues. With 3 bases clipped from V and 3 bases from J, the junction kept 3 bases outside the gene matches.

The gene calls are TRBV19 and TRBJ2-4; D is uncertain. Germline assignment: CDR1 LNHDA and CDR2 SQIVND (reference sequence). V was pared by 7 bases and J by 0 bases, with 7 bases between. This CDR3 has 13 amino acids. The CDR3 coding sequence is TGTGCCAGTACGGAGCTAGCCAAAAACATTCAGTACTTC. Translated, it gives CASTELAKNIQYF.